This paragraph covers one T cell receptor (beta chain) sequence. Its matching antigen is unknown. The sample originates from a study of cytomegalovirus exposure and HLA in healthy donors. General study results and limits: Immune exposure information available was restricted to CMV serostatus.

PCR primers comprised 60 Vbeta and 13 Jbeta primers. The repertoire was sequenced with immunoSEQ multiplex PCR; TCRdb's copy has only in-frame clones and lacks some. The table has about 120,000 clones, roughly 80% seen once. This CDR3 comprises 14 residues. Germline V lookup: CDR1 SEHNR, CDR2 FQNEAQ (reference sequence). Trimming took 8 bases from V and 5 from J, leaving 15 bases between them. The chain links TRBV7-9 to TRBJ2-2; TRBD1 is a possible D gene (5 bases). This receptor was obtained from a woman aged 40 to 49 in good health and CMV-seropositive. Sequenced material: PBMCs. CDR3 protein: CASVDSRRTGELFF. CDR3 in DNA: TGTGCCAGCGTTGACAGCCGAAGAACCGGGGAGCTGTTTTTT.